The text below deals with one T cell receptor beta chain. This entry belongs to a study of shared clonotypes between healthy human individuals. It was at deep level that the assay was run. Measured with immunoSEQ multiplex PCR; TCRdb has only the in-frame clones, and not every one. The sample shows nearly 1 million clones, approximately 80% of them seen only once. CDR1 and CDR2 from the germline V gene are MNHNS and SASEGT. The CDR3 loop spans 13 amino acids. Trimming pared 7 bases from V and 5 bases from J, leaving 14 bases between. The clonotype comes from a man younger than 35 in good health. Material for sequencing was memory CD4+ T cells sorted from blood. The subset: CD45RA-negative fraction. This chain uses TRBV6-1 with TRBJ2-5; D could derive from TRBD1 or TRBD2 (5 bases each). CDR3 loop: CASTQNWGETQYF. The CDR3 DNA reads TGTGCCAGCACTCAAAACTGGGGGGAGACCCAGTACTTC.